This TCR beta chain was sequenced for a study of metastatic and nonmetastatic thyroid tumors. Study information: Repertoire data that came from the blood and tumor or nodule tissue of malignant and benign thyroid patients were compared. Study results and limitations: When malignant thyroid tumors were compared with benign nodules, TCR beta diversity was reportedly significantly higher in the malignant tumors. This held in both blood and tumor samples.

In its sample, this clone was seen many times. Antigen specificity is unknown. The authors' processing: A papillary thyroid cancer distant-metastasis classifier was built from CDR3 differences across clinicopathological groups. TCRdb re-processed the PCR reads through MiXCR. TCRdb, rather than the study authors, made the V and J calls. This table has fewer than 30,000 clones, more than 13% appearing once. Every patient underwent thyroid surgery untreated. There are 16 residues in the CDR3. Germline loops: CDR1 SGHAT, CDR2 FQNNGV. Trimming took off 0 bases at V and 7 bases at J, with 18 bases between the two ends.

The specimen was blood. The TCR sequence derives from a female donor with papillary thyroid cancer or a benign thyroid nodule (not recorded which). Some clones in this sample may be carry-over from other donors' samples. The V and J genes are TRBV11-2 and TRBJ1-2; a weak D match, TRBD1 (6 bases). CDR3 nucleotides: TGTGCCAGCAGCTTAGACCCGACCGGGGGGGGCGGTGGCTACACCTTC. It is translated as CASSLDPTGGGGGYTF.